One and the same sample provided the 12 T cell receptor beta chains below, sequenced in a study of memory CD4+ T cells and cytomegalovirus serostatus. Single viable CD3+CD4+CD8-CD45RO+ cells were sorted as the memory CD4+ T cells. Profiled with immunoSEQ multiplex PCR; TCRdb holds only in-frame clones, not every one. The table lists over 35,000 clones, around 79% of them singletons. Source material: memory CD4+ T cells from blood. The receptors come from an adult in good health and CMV-seronegative.

This sequence joins TRBV28 and TRBJ2-2, with a weak D call TRBD1 (6 bases). The V and J ends lost 6 bases and 7 bases respectively, with 12 bases between them. CDR3 length equals 13 residues. Looked up from germline, CDR1 is MDHEN and CDR2 is SYDVKM. Here the CDR3 DNA reads TGTGCCAGCAGAAACAGGGCAGTCGGGGAGCTGTTTTTT. This sequence encodes CASRNRAVGELFF.

The chain employs TRBV5-4 and TRBJ1-2, with 7 bases identical to TRBD1. The CDR3 spans 18 residues. V shed 1 base and J 1 base; nucleotides not matched to a gene: 13. Germline lookup yields CDR1 SGHNT and CDR2 YYREEE (reference sequence). CDR3 amino acids: CASSLFSSGDSINYGYTF. In DNA form, the CDR3 reads TGTGCCAGCAGCTTGTTTAGTAGTGGGGACAGCATTAACTATGGCTACACCTTC. Based on the CDR3 plus reference TRBV5-4 and TRBJ1-2, the full variable domain is ETGVTQSPTHLIKTRGQQVTLRCSSQSGHNTVSWYQQALGQGPQFIFQYYREEENGRGNFPPRFSGLQFPNYSSELNVNALELDDSALYLCASSLFSSGDSINYGYTFGSGTRLTVV.

The chain employs TRBV30 and TRBJ2-7; D gene uncertain. Trimming left V 7 bases short and J 0 bases short, with 22 bases between. CDR1 and CDR2 from the germline V gene are GTSNPN and SVGIG (reference sequence). This CDR3 is built from 16 residues. The CDR3 nucleotides are TGTGCCTCCGCCCCGACGGACCTCGGGTTCTCCTACGAGCAGTACTTC. As protein: CASAPTDLGFSYEQYF.

The chain recombines TRBV13 with TRBJ1-5; the D gene is possibly TRBD1 (6 bases). V lost 0 bases and J lost 1, with 16 bases in between. Looked up from germline, CDR1 is PRHDT and CDR2 is FYEKMQ (reference sequence). The CDR3 runs to 18 residues. CDR3 coding DNA: TGTGCCAGCAGCTTAGGGGGCTCGAGGGGGGCCAGCAATCAGCCCCAGCATTTT. Translated: CASSLGGSRGASNQPQHF.

The chain joins TRBV6-5 to TRBJ2-7; D is unresolved. CDR1 is MNHEY and CDR2 is SVGAGI in the germline V gene. This CDR3 region has 12 residues. V was trimmed by 0 bases and J by 6 bases, leaving 6 bases between them. The CDR3 DNA reads as TGTGCCAGCAGTTACTCAGGGCTCGAGCAGTACTTC. It translates to CASSYSGLEQYF.

The genes are TRBV6-1 and TRBJ2-1; 7 nucleotides match TRBD2. The CDR3 consists of 14 residues. With 8 bases clipped from V and 5 bases from J, the junction kept 9 bases outside the gene matches. Germline CDR1 MNHNS, CDR2 SASEGT. Written as DNA, the CDR3 is TGTGCCAGCTACCGGGGGGTAACAAACAATGAGCAGTTCTTC. It encodes CASYRGVTNNEQFF.

This rearrangement joins TRBV6-6 to TRBJ2-1; a weak D match, TRBD2 (7 bases). CDR1 and CDR2 (germline): MNHNY, SVGAGI (reference sequence). This CDR3 has 12 amino acids. Trimming removed 8 bases at V and 8 bases at J, with 13 bases between. CDR3 sequence (DNA): TGTGCCAGCTTGGGCGGGGGCTATGAGCAGTTCTTC. Its protein product is CASLGGGYEQFF.

As to this clone: One end of the junction fails to match germline, which may point to a read error. The genes are TRBV7-7 and TRBJ2-7; D gene ambiguous. The CDR3 has 13 amino acids. CDR1 is SSHAT and CDR2 is FNYEAQ in the germline V gene (reference sequence). CDR3 in amino acids: CASSPDGRYEQYF. As DNA, the CDR3 is TGTGCTAGCAGCCCCGACGGTCGCTACGAGCAGTACTTC.

The genes are TRBV19 and TRBJ2-3; either TRBD1 or TRBD2 may supply D (7 bases each). Trimming left V 6 bases short and J 13 bases short, with 14 bases between. The CDR3 is 11 amino acids. In germline, CDR1 is LNHDA, CDR2 SQIVND (reference sequence). CDR3 DNA sequence: TGTGCCAGTAGCAGGGGGGGGCCCAAGTATTTT. Translation gives CASSRGGPKYF.

The chain couples TRBV18 to TRBJ1-5, with 9 bases aligning to TRBD1. The CDR3 is 18 amino acids. Germline V gene sequence: CDR1 KGHSH, CDR2 LQKENI. Unmatched junction bases numbered 13, after V lost 1 base and J lost 6 bases. CDR3 in DNA: TGTGCCAGCTCACCACGGGACCAGACAGGGGGATCCCGTCAGCCCCAGCATTTT. This translates into CASSPRDQTGGSRQPQHF.

The chain joins TRBV6-1 to TRBJ1-2, with D hard to call. With 4 bases removed from V and 0 bases from J, the gap between germline ends came to 15 bases. The CDR3 is 16 residues long. Germline CDR1 MNHNS, CDR2 SASEGT. As DNA, the CDR3 is TGTGCCAGCAGTGGCGCGGGCGGATCATCTAACTATGGCTACACCTTC. Amino acids: CASSGAGGSSNYGYTF.

The chain employs TRBV4-1 and TRBJ2-2; possible D gene TRBD2, 7 bases. The germline gives CDR1 MGHRA, CDR2 YSYEKL. V was pared by 5 bases and J by 1 base, with 20 bases between. CDR3 size: 18 residues. CDR3 protein: CASSEWRAGALNTGELFF. The CDR3 nucleotides are TGCGCCAGCAGCGAGTGGCGCGCGGGGGCCTTGAACACCGGGGAGCTGTTTTTT.